This T cell receptor (beta chain) was recorded in a study of blood T cell repertoires in COVID-19. Overall study: The United States, Italy and Spain supplied acute and convalescent COVID-19 samples. The analysed material was cDNA or gDNA that came from T cells, B-cell-depleted T cells, or PBMCs.

The age range of participants was about 18 to 100 years, with residence in around 22 US areas. TCRdb's copy holds only in-frame clones and misses some; the assay was immunoSEQ multiplex PCR. The table lists roughly 320,000 clones, more than 90% of them singletons, with 3.5% to 5% in the top ten. Trimming removed 6 bases from V and 2 bases from J, with 8 bases in between. The CDR3 spans 13 residues. Germline values: CDR1 LNHDA, CDR2 SQIVND (reference sequence). The source of this sequence is a woman in her 30s who had been exposed to COVID-19. Sequencing was carried out using PBMCs or T cells enriched from blood (not recorded which). This chain joins TRBV19 and TRBJ1-5; D uncertain. The CDR3 DNA follows: TGTGCCAGTAGCTCCAGTCGCAATCAGCCCCAGCATTTT. Translation gives CASSSSRNQPQHF.